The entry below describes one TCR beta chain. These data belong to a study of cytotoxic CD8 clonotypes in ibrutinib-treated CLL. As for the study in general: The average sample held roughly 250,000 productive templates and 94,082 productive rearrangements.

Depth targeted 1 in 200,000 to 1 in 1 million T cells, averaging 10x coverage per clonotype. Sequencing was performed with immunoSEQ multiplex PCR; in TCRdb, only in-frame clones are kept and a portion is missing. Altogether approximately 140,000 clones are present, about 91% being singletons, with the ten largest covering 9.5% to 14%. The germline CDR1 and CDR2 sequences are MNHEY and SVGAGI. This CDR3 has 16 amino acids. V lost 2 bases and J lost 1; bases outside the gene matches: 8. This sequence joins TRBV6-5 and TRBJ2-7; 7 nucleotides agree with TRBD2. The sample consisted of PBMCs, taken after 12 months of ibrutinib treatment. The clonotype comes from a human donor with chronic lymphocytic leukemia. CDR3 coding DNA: TGTGCCAGCAGTTACGGTAGCGGGCAAAGGTCCTACGAGCAGTACTTC. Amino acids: CASSYGSGQRSYEQYF.